Below are 13 T cell receptor beta chains sequenced from a single sample in a study of blood T cell repertoires in COVID-19. TCRdb's copy holds only in-frame clones and misses some; the assay was immunoSEQ multiplex PCR. The repertoire consists of tens of thousands of clones, with 75% to 90% occurring once and the leading ten covering about 16%. Sequencing was carried out using peripheral blood. The receptors were gathered from a human donor in a cohort sampled during active COVID-19.

This clone has just one count. The CDR3 DNA is TGTGCCAGCAGCCAACGTGGATCTAGCCCTGGGGCCAACGTCCTGACTTTC. The encoded protein is CASSQRGSSPGANVLTF. The chain has TRBV3-1 (or the pseudogene TRBV3-2) and TRBJ2-6, with a weak D call TRBD2 (5 bases). The CDR3 totals 17 residues. The germline V and J ends were trimmed by 2 bases and 2 bases, with 13 bases remaining between them. Per the germline V gene, CDR1 is LGHDT and CDR2 is YNNKEL (reference sequence).

This sequence joins TRBV28 and TRBJ2-7; weak D call: TRBD2 (6 bases). V was pared by 7 bases and J by 0 bases, with 16 bases between. This CDR3 comprises 15 residues. In germline, CDR1 is MDHEN, CDR2 SYDVKM. This CDR3 is CASTDGGASSYEQYF. The CDR3 nucleotides read TGTGCCAGCACCGACGGGGGTGCAAGCTCCTACGAGCAGTACTTC.

The V gene is TRBV18, the J gene TRBJ2-5, with no clear D. CDR1 KGHSH and CDR2 LQKENI come from the germline V gene. Between the trimmed V and J ends, which lost 4 bases and 1 base, there was a span of 16 bases. There are 16 residues in the CDR3. Here the CDR3 reads CASSLLLRASQETQYF. CDR3 in DNA: TGTGCCAGCTCACTTCTTCTGCGAGCGAGCCAAGAGACCCAGTACTTC.

V is TRBV4-2 and J is TRBJ2-7, with D tentatively TRBD1 (6 bases). Trimming stripped 0 bases from V and 2 bases from J, with 20 bases between. Germline V gives CDR1 LGHNA, CDR2 YNFKEQ. The CDR3 covers 18 residues. CDR3 protein: CASSQEWGQGQSPYEQYF. CDR3 sequence (DNA): TGTGCCAGCAGCCAAGAATGGGGACAAGGTCAATCGCCCTACGAGCAGTACTTC.

V is TRBV7-8 and J is TRBJ1-5, with 9 bases identical to TRBD1. The CDR3 has 13 residues. Germline loops: CDR1 SGHVS, CDR2 FQNEAQ. Trimming cost V 11 bases and J 1 base; bases outside gene matches: 3. The chain's CDR3 is CAAGTGSNQPQHF. The CDR3 bases are TGTGCCGCAGGGACAGGGAGCAATCAGCCCCAGCATTTT.

This clone was seen just once. The genes are TRBV2 and TRBJ2-3, with 10 bases identical to TRBD1. V lost 6 bases, J lost 4 bases, and 4 bases stayed unmatched. The germline CDR1 and CDR2 sequences are SNHLY and FYNNEI. CDR3 size: 14 residues. CDR3 bases: TGTGCCAGCAGGACTGGGACAGGGGCAGATACGCAGTATTTT. Its translation is CASRTGTGADTQYF.

The CDR3 is CASSPDPGGTDTQYF. The CDR3 bases are TGTGCCAGCAGTCCAGATCCAGGAGGTACAGATACGCAGTATTTT. The chain uses TRBV6-5 and TRBJ2-3, with D possibly TRBD2 on 5 matching bases. The length of the CDR3 is 15 residues. The germline gives CDR1 MNHEY, CDR2 SVGAGI. V was cut by 5 bases and J by 3 bases, with 15 bases left in between.

This clone was found a few times. The J gene is TRBJ2-2, the V gene TRBV29-1, with 8 nucleotides matching TRBD1. Germline lookup yields CDR1 SQVTM and CDR2 ANQGSEA. CDR3 length: 17 residues. The V and J ends lost 6 bases and 0 bases, in that order; junction bases with no gene match: 12. CDR3 DNA: TGCAGCGTCGGGGGACAGGCCTACGGGTCGAACACCGGGGAGCTGTTTTTT. Translating it yields CSVGGQAYGSNTGELFF.

The V call is TRBV6-5, the J call TRBJ1-1; 8 positions agree with TRBD1. CDR1 and CDR2 from the germline V gene are MNHEY and SVGAGI. This CDR3 is 14 amino acids long. Trimming removed 10 bases from V and 0 bases from J; junction bases left unmatched: 7. Here the CDR3 DNA reads TGTGCCACCACCCGGACAGGGATGAACACTGAAGCTTTCTTT. Its translation: CATTRTGMNTEAFF.

V usage is TRBV30 and J usage is TRBJ1-4; 9 bases align to TRBD1. CDR3 length: 16 amino acids. The ends lost 4 bases at V and 7 bases at J; junction bases unmatched: 13. The V gene's germline CDR1 is GTSNPN and CDR2 SVGIG (reference sequence). DNA for the CDR3: TGTGCCTGGACCCAGACCCGGGACAGGGTTTCTGAAAAACTGTTTTTT. This encodes CAWTQTRDRVSEKLFF. The full variable domain, with the rest looked up from reference TRBV30 and TRBJ1-4, is SQTIHQWPATLVQPVGSPLSLECTVEGTSNPNLYWYRQAAGRGLQLLFYSVGIGQISSEVPQNLSASRPQDRQFILSSKKLLLSDSGFYLCAWTQTRDRVSEKLFFGSGTQLSVL.

The V call is TRBV27, the J call TRBJ2-1, with 12 bases fitting TRBD2. This CDR3 comprises 14 residues. Trimming took 5 bases from V and 7 from J; bases not matched to a gene: 3. CDR1 and CDR2 (germline): MNHEY, SMNVEV (reference sequence). CDR3 in amino acids: CASSASGGANEQFF. The CDR3 bases are TGTGCCAGCAGTGCTAGCGGGGGGGCGAATGAGCAGTTCTTC.

This sequence joins TRBV9 and TRBJ2-3; 10 nucleotides agree with TRBD2. The CDR3 runs 16 residues. In germline, CDR1 is SGDLS, CDR2 YYNGEE. Trimming took 0 bases from V and 2 from J; bases not matched to a gene: 3. CDR3 region: CASSVGTSGNTDTQYF. The CDR3 DNA sequence: TGTGCCAGCAGCGTAGGGACTAGCGGCAACACAGATACGCAGTATTTT.

The CDR3 sequence: CSVDGTSGSYEQYF. DNA for the CDR3: TGCAGCGTTGACGGGACTAGCGGTTCCTACGAGCAGTACTTC. The chain couples TRBV29-1 to TRBJ2-7; 11 bases line up with TRBD2. The CDR3 is 14 amino acids. V shed 3 bases and J 1 base; nucleotides not matched to a gene: 2. Germline V gives CDR1 SQVTM, CDR2 ANQGSEA.